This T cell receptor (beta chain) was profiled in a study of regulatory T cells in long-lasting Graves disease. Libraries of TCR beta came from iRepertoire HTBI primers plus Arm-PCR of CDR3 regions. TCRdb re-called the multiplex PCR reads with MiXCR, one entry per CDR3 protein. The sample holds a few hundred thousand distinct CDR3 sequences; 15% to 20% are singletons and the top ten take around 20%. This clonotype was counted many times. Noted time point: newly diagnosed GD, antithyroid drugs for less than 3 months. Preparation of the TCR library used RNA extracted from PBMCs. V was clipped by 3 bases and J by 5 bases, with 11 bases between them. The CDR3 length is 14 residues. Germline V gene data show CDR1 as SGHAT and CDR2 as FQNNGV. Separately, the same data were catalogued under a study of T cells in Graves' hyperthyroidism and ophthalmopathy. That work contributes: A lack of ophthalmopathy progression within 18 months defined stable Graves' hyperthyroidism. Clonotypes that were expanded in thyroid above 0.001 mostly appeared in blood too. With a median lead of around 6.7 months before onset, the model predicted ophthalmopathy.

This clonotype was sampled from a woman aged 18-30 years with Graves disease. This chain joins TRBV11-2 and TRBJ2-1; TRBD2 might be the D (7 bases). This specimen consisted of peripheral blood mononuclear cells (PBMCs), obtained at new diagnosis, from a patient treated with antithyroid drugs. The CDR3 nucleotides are TGTGCCAGCAGCTTCGGGGGGCCCCACAATGAGCAGTTCTTC. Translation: CASSFGGPHNEQFF.